The 2 T cell receptor beta chains below all came from one sample that was sequenced in a study of Graves' ophthalmopathy and Graves' hyperthyroidism. Beta-chain TCR CDR3 regions were amplified from RNA transcripts. HTBI-primed RT-PCR formed the first round, and a multiplex PCR formed the second. From the multiplex PCR reads, TCRdb called clonotypes with MiXCR, one entry per CDR3 protein. The sample lists hundreds of thousands of distinct CDR3 sequences; around 21% were seen once. What was sequenced was peripheral blood. The receptors come from a woman in her late teens or twenties with stable Graves' hyperthyroidism.

This clonotype was observed a few times. This rearrangement joins TRBV6-1 to TRBJ1-1; TRBD1 might be the D (5 bases). Trimming removed 4 bases at V and 0 bases at J, with 12 bases between. Germline V gene sequence: CDR1 MNHNS, CDR2 SASEGT. The CDR3 totals 15 residues. The DNA for the CDR3 is TGTGCCAGCAGTGGGGGCCGAGATTTGAACACTGAAGCTTTCTTT. It codes for CASSGGRDLNTEAFF.

This chain links TRBV14 with TRBJ2-2; D possibly matches TRBD1 or TRBD2 (5 bases each). There are 17 residues in the CDR3. CDR1 SGHDN and CDR2 FVKESK come from the germline V gene. The V end lost 4 bases, the J end lost 7 bases, and 22 bases lay between the germline ends. The CDR3 nucleotides are TGTGCCAGCAGCCCATTGACTACCGGGACGCGACGCGGGGAGCTGTTTTTT. Amino acid sequence: CASSPLTTGTRRGELFF.